The source of this T cell receptor (beta chain) is a study of spatial heterogeneity in lung cancer. Study as a whole: When available, follow-up PBMC samples taken a median of roughly two years after resection were sequenced. Raw-read counts averaged over ten per unique TCR and UMI combination.

Overall study results and limits: TCRs found ubiquitously expanded in tumor appeared in blood more at resection than at follow-up.

Via MiXCR, TCRdb re-called the 5' RACE reads, giving one row per CDR3 protein. The table shows roughly 4,400 distinct CDR3 sequences, with roughly 26% occurring only once. This clonotype ranks as large (0.1 to 1%). The antigen is undetermined. Regarding time point: blood at routine non-recurrence follow-up after resection. Sequencing covered unsorted whole RNA taken from tumor, nontumor lung or frozen PBMC. Germline V gene data show CDR1 as DFQATT and CDR2 as SNEGSKA (reference sequence). V trimming: 2 bases; J trimming: 5 bases; junction bases outside the gene matches: 5. The CDR3 is 13 amino acids. The V and J genes are TRBV20-1 and TRBJ2-5, with TRBD1 matching 7 bases. The TCR originated in a male donor with early-stage non-small cell lung cancer. The sequences come from PBMCs, collected at follow-up. In nucleotides, the CDR3 is TGCAGTGCTAGAAAGGGGGCGTTGGAGACCCAGTACTTC. Translation gives CSARKGALETQYF.